This T cell receptor beta chain was recorded in a study of OX40 agonist ivuxolimab in advanced cancers. Clones were read by immunoSEQ multiplex PCR, and TCRdb kept only the in-frame ones, dropping some. Found here are just under 65,000 clones, approximately 84% of them singletons; the top ten hold roughly 9.8%. Trimming removed 0 bases from V and 5 bases from J, with 8 bases in between. Germline CDR1 SGHKS, CDR2 YYEKEE (reference sequence). This CDR3 comprises 13 residues. The rearrangement joins TRBV5-5 to TRBJ1-2; D unclear. Here the sequenced sample was CD4+ or CD8+ T cells sorted from blood, taken in a trial of the OX40 agonist ivuxolimab. The clonotype was recovered from an adult with an advanced solid tumor such as melanoma, head and neck, liver or kidney cancer. The CDR3 reads CASSLGLGYGYTF. CDR3 in DNA: TGTGCCAGCAGCTTGGGTCTAGGATATGGCTACACCTTC.